This T cell receptor beta chain was captured in a study of regulatory T cells in long-lasting Graves disease. The time point denotes: newly diagnosed GD, antithyroid drugs for less than 3 months. PBMC-extracted RNA yielded the TCR library. EDTA tubes collected 7.5 to 9 milliliters of peripheral blood. The sample holds one count of this clonotype. The CDR3 covers 16 residues. Trimming removed 4 bases from V and 4 bases from J, with 21 bases in between. Germline CDR1 and CDR2: DFQATT and SNEGSKA (reference sequence). Both iRepertoire HTBI primers and Arm-PCR of CDR3 regions were used to build the TCR beta libraries. TCRdb redid the calling of the multiplex PCR reads with MiXCR, one entry per CDR3 protein. Among about 450,000 distinct CDR3 sequences, 15% to 20% were seen once, and the ten largest hold approximately 12%. The same sample was also used in a study of T cells in Graves' hyperthyroidism and ophthalmopathy.

The chain has TRBV20-1 and TRBJ2-3; D not certain. This sequence originates from a woman aged 25 to 45 with Graves disease. The sample was peripheral blood mononuclear cells (PBMCs), taken at new diagnosis, from a patient treated with antithyroid drugs. The CDR3 coding sequence is TGCAGTGCTATCAAACTCGGGCCCGGTTTAGCAGATACGCAGTATTTT. Translation: CSAIKLGPGLADTQYF.